This T cell receptor beta chain was captured in a study of blood T cell repertoires in COVID-19. Study at large: The United States, Italy and Spain supplied acute and convalescent COVID-19 samples. From T cells, B-cell-depleted T cells, or PBMCs came the material, which was cDNA or gDNA.

The CDR3 length is 15 residues. Germline loops: CDR1 LGHNA, CDR2 YSLEER. The junction had 2 bases not matched to a gene; V was cut back by 3 bases and J by 5 bases. Under the authors' procedure: Cell counts per sample came from amplifying reference gene primers. Sequencing used immunoSEQ multiplex PCR; TCRdb keeps in-frame clones, though not all of them. For V, J and clone size, that table is used; D and trimming come from the DNA. The sample includes 70,000 or so clones, roughly 79% seen only once; the top ten take 16%. The sequence came from a man in his fifties or sixties with acute or convalescent COVID-19. This rearrangement joins TRBV4-3 to TRBJ2-1; the match to TRBD2 covers 12 bases. Sequencing input: peripheral blood. The CDR3 region has the DNA TGCGCCAGCAGCCACGGACTAGCGGGAAACAATGAGCAGTTCTTC. Translating it yields CASSHGLAGNNEQFF.